Listed here are 31 T cell receptor beta chains from one sample, sequenced in a study of T-cell reconstitution after alpha-beta-depleted transplantation in children. Researchers prepared the TCRbeta library using unique molecular identifiers, the study reports. TCRdb re-analysed the PCR reads in MiXCR, keeping a single row per CDR3 protein. The sample records hundreds of thousands of distinct CDR3 sequences, less than 15% being singletons. This material consisted of PBMCs, taken before TCRalphabeta/CD19-depleted stem cell transplant. These TCRs come from a girl aged 2 to 9 with congenital amegakaryocytic thrombocytopenia, due to receive a stem cell transplant.

This clonotype came up many times. The chain recombines TRBV20-1 with TRBJ2-7; maybe TRBD2 (6 bases). This CDR3 region has 12 residues. The germline V gene has CDR1 DFQATT and CDR2 SNEGSKA (reference sequence). Trimming pared 3 bases from V and 6 bases from J, leaving 12 bases between. As DNA, the CDR3 is TGCAGTGCTAGGTATGAGGGAGGCGAGCAGTACTTC. Its protein product is CSARYEGGEQYF.

This clonotype was seen a handful of times. The J gene is TRBJ2-7, the V gene TRBV5-1; D is undetermined. Germline loops: CDR1 SGHRS, CDR2 YFSETQ. The CDR3 runs 13 residues. V was shortened by 7 bases and J by 3 bases, with 14 bases between the two germline ends. The CDR3 sequence is CASAGPNNYEQYF. The CDR3, as DNA: TGCGCCAGCGCCGGGCCAAACAACTACGAGCAGTACTTC.

This clonotype was observed many times. The CDR3 loop reads CAISELASGELFF. For the CDR3, the DNA is TGTGCCATCAGTGAGCTTGCGAGCGGGGAGCTGTTTTTT. This chain joins TRBV10-3 and TRBJ2-2; no definite D call. Germline assignment: CDR1 ENHRY and CDR2 SYGVKD. Trimming removed 2 bases from V and 7 bases from J, with 8 bases in between. CDR3 length equals 13 residues.

This clonotype was seen only a few times. The chain uses TRBV5-1 and TRBJ2-2; D assignment may be TRBD1 or TRBD2 (6 bases each). Between the trimmed V and J ends, which lost 5 bases and 1 base, there was a span of 9 bases. CDR1 SGHRS and CDR2 YFSETQ come from the germline V gene. The CDR3 sequence is 14 residues long. CDR3 in amino acids: CASREGQNTGELFF. CDR3 in DNA: TGCGCCAGCAGGGAGGGACAGAACACCGGGGAGCTGTTTTTT. Supplemented by reference TRBV5-1 and TRBJ2-2, the full variable domain reads KAGVTQTPRYLIKTRGQQVTLSCSPISGHRSVSWYQQTPGQGLQFLFEYFSETQRNKGNFPGRFSGRQFSNSRSEMNVSTLELGDSALYLCASREGQNTGELFFGEGSRLTVL.

The chain links TRBV29-1 to TRBJ2-3; weak D call: TRBD2 (6 bases). The V end was cut by 1 base, the J end by 5 bases, with 10 bases between. This CDR3 contains 13 residues. The germline V gene has CDR1 SQVTM and CDR2 ANQGSEA. CDR3 DNA sequence: TGCAGCGTTGAAGCTCCCGGGGGAGATACGCAGTATTTT. This translates into CSVEAPGGDTQYF.

The gene calls are TRBV12-3 or TRBV12-4 and TRBJ1-2, with 9 bases fitting TRBD1. CDR3 length equals 14 residues. V lost 5 bases, J lost 5 bases, and 6 bases stayed unmatched. CDR3 nucleotides: TGTGCCAGCAGTGATACAGGGGGCGCGTATGGCTACACCTTC. Amino acid sequence: CASSDTGGAYGYTF.

The chain joins TRBV29-1 to TRBJ1-2; D perhaps matches TRBD1 (5 bases). V was shortened by 3 bases and J by 0 bases, with 11 bases between the two germline ends. The CDR3 length is 14 residues. The germline gives CDR1 SQVTM, CDR2 ANQGSEA. The DNA of the CDR3 is TGCAGCGTTGATCGGGGCCTAGCTAACTATGGCTACACCTTC. Encoded protein: CSVDRGLANYGYTF. Full variable domain (rest looked up from reference TRBV29-1 and TRBJ1-2): SAVISQKPSRDICQRGTSLTIQCQVDSQVTMMFWYRQQPGQSLTLIATANQGSEATYESGFVIDKFPISRPNLTFSTLTVSNMSPEDSSIYLCSVDRGLANYGYTFGSGTRLTVV.

This clonotype was counted at least ten times. V is TRBV7-9 and J is TRBJ1-1; D is unresolved. Deletions cut 1 base from V and 6 bases from J, with 9 bases between. CDR1 is SEHNR, CDR2 FQNEAQ, per germline (reference sequence). The CDR3 covers 13 residues. CDR3 sequence reads: CASSLDVGPEAFF. As DNA, the CDR3 is TGTGCCAGCAGCTTAGACGTGGGTCCTGAAGCTTTCTTT.

This clonotype was observed a handful of times. This CDR3 reads CASSIYEFSEKLFF. The CDR3 bases are TGTGCCAGTAGTATATACGAGTTCAGCGAAAAACTGTTTTTT. V is TRBV19 and J is TRBJ1-4; D is unresolved. Between the trimmed V and J ends, which lost 2 bases and 8 bases, there was a span of 12 bases. The CDR3 extends over 14 amino acids. Per the germline V gene, CDR1 is LNHDA and CDR2 is SQIVND (reference sequence).

This clonotype was picked up many times. The genes are TRBV25-1 and TRBJ2-3, with a tentative D call TRBD1 (6 bases). Trimming took off 0 bases at V and 4 bases at J, with 20 bases between the two ends. Germline V gives CDR1 MGHDK, CDR2 SYGVNS. This CDR3 has 18 residues. The chain's CDR3 is CASSEYGRGRGVADTQYF. The CDR3 DNA sequence: TGTGCCAGCAGTGAATATGGAAGGGGCAGGGGTGTCGCAGATACGCAGTATTTT.

The genes are TRBV19 and TRBJ2-2, with 9 positions matching TRBD1. Germline values: CDR1 LNHDA, CDR2 SQIVND (reference sequence). J was trimmed by 7 bases and V by 7 bases; bases with no gene match: 10. This CDR3 region has 15 residues. The CDR3 nucleotides are TGTGCCAGTATCCTGGACAGGGGAGGGAACGGGGAGCTGTTTTTT. This codes for CASILDRGGNGELFF.

The table lists this clonotype with many counts. The chain employs TRBV5-1 and TRBJ2-2; 12 bases are a match to TRBD2. The CDR3 loop spans 20 amino acids. Germline CDR1 SGHRS, CDR2 YFSETQ. The V gene end was trimmed by 4 bases and the J gene end by 0 bases; junction bases not matched to a gene: 13. The CDR3 is CASSLRALLAGGPNTGELFF. DNA for the CDR3: TGCGCCAGCAGCCTTCGAGCGCTCCTAGCGGGAGGGCCGAACACCGGGGAGCTGTTTTTT.

This clonotype was counted between two and nine times. The chain employs TRBV5-1 and TRBJ1-4; D is unclear. Trimming removed 0 bases from V and 8 bases from J, with 11 bases in between. The CDR3 sequence is 14 residues long. The germline V gene has CDR1 SGHRS and CDR2 YFSETQ. In DNA form, the CDR3 reads TGCGCCAGCAGCTTGGAGGCTCCGGGGGAAAAACTGTTTTTT. Translation: CASSLEAPGEKLFF.

This clonotype appeared many times. The chain recombines TRBV7-2 with TRBJ2-1; possibly TRBD1 or TRBD2 for D (5 bases each). The CDR3 has 15 residues. From germline, CDR1 is SGHTA and CDR2 FQGNSA. Trimming removed 2 bases from V and 1 base from J, with 9 bases in between. This chain's CDR3 is CASSLRGRSYNEQFF. The CDR3 DNA reads TGTGCCAGCAGCTTACGGGGACGGTCCTACAATGAGCAGTTCTTC.

This clonotype was seen many times. The chain carries TRBV5-1 and TRBJ1-2; D gene ambiguous. CDR1 is SGHRS, CDR2 YFSETQ, per germline. The CDR3 has 14 amino acids. With 0 bases removed from V and 2 bases from J, the gap between germline ends came to 8 bases. In nucleotides, the CDR3 is TGCGCCAGCAGCTTGGCGCTGGAAAACTATGGCTACACCTTC. Its protein is CASSLALENYGYTF. Looking up the rest from reference TRBV5-1 and TRBJ1-2 gives the full variable domain: KAGVTQTPRYLIKTRGQQVTLSCSPISGHRSVSWYQQTPGQGLQFLFEYFSETQRNKGNFPGRFSGRQFSNSRSEMNVSTLELGDSALYLCASSLALENYGYTFGSGTRLTVV.

The chain carries TRBV7-9 and TRBJ2-1; D perhaps matches TRBD2 (6 bases). Germline V gene lookup returns CDR1 SEHNR and CDR2 FQNEAQ (reference sequence). The CDR3 consists of 13 residues. Trimming stripped 8 bases from V and 6 bases from J, with 14 bases between. CDR3: CASSPRERNEQFF. The CDR3 coding sequence is TGTGCCAGCTCTCCCCGGGAGCGCAATGAGCAGTTCTTC.

In this sample, this clonotype turned up a few times. The CDR3 protein is CASSDPGLLADLETQYF. The CDR3 DNA sequence: TGCGCCAGCAGCGACCCCGGGCTACTAGCGGACCTGGAGACCCAGTACTTC. The rearrangement links TRBV5-1 to TRBJ2-5, with TRBD2 matching over 8 bases. This CDR3 region has 17 residues. The V segment lost 4 bases and the J segment 5 bases; nucleotides outside the gene matches: 16. Per the germline V gene, CDR1 is SGHRS and CDR2 is YFSETQ.

This clonotype was seen ten or more times. This chain links TRBV6-5 with TRBJ1-4; no firm D call. Germline loops: CDR1 MNHEY, CDR2 SVGAGI. Trimming pared 2 bases from V and 0 bases from J, leaving 10 bases between. The CDR3 loop spans 16 amino acids. Here the CDR3 reads CASSYGPTPTNEKLFF. The CDR3 coding sequence is TGTGCCAGCAGTTACGGGCCAACCCCAACTAATGAAAAACTGTTTTTT.

The rearrangement uses TRBV11-1 and TRBJ2-1; perhaps TRBD2 as D (5 bases). The CDR3 runs to 23 residues. Germline assignment: CDR1 SGHAT and CDR2 FQDESV (reference sequence). V was pared by 1 base and J by 0 bases, with 31 bases between. In DNA, the CDR3 is TGTGCCAGCAGCTTAGGCTTTCGTGGGTCGTCCAGCGGCAAAGAGAGCTCCTACAATGAGCAGTTCTTC. It is translated as CASSLGFRGSSSGKESSYNEQFF.

This clonotype was counted ten times or more. The chain combines TRBV7-2 with TRBJ2-7; D possibly corresponds to TRBD1 (5 bases). CDR1 SGHTA and CDR2 FQGNSA come from the germline V gene. The CDR3 runs to 16 residues. Deletions cut 3 bases from V and 1 base from J, with 16 bases between. CDR3 nucleotide sequence: TGTGCCAGCAGCTTTCTTTCAGGGATTGGATCCTACGAGCAGTACTTC. It specifies CASSFLSGIGSYEQYF.

This clonotype has ten or more counts. V gene TRBV12-3 or TRBV12-4 combines with J gene TRBJ1-2, with TRBD1 as a possible D gene (5 bases). CDR3 size: 15 residues. V lost 5 bases and J 8 bases, leaving 21 bases between the germline ends. The CDR3 DNA reads as TGTGCCAGCAGTCCTATGCGGGGCATTCTAGGCGGCTACACCTTC. Its protein is CASSPMRGILGGYTF.

This clonotype was observed a few times. The junction does not match germline at one end; this may be a read error. The rearrangement uses TRBV28 and TRBJ2-4; 7 nucleotides match TRBD2. Germline lookup yields CDR1 MDHEN and CDR2 SYDVKM. The CDR3 has 15 residues. DNA for the CDR3: TGTGCCAGCAGTTTCACCTCGGGAGGAGACAACATTCAGTCCTTC. Its translation: CASSFTSGGDNIQSF.

This clonotype showed up just a few times. The chain joins TRBV2 to TRBJ2-7; D is unresolved. CDR1 is SNHLY, CDR2 FYNNEI, per germline. The V and J ends lost 8 bases and 0 bases respectively, with 17 bases between them. This CDR3 is built from 15 residues. The DNA for the CDR3 is TGTGCCAGCTTAGGCACCGCGTACCACTCCTACGAGCAGTACTTC. This gives the protein CASLGTAYHSYEQYF.

This clonotype was recorded many times. The chain recombines TRBV15 with TRBJ1-3; D call uncertain. The CDR3 loop spans 14 amino acids. Germline values: CDR1 LNHNV, CDR2 YYDKDF (reference sequence). Trimming shortened V by 0 bases and J by 0 bases, and 3 bases separated the two germline ends. CDR3 in amino acids: CATSRDPSGNTIYF. CDR3 coding DNA: TGTGCCACCAGCAGAGATCCCTCTGGAAACACCATATATTTT.

In its sample, this clonotype was seen a few times. This chain joins TRBV20-1 and TRBJ2-7; TRBD2 agrees at 8 bases. CDR3 size: 15 residues. The J segment lost 7 bases and the V segment lost 3 bases, leaving 14 bases of the junction unmatched. Germline lookup yields CDR1 DFQATT and CDR2 SNEGSKA (reference sequence). Here the CDR3 DNA reads TGCAGTGCTAGGTTCCCGGGACTAGGGGCGGGGGAGCAGTACTTC. Translation: CSARFPGLGAGEQYF.

This clonotype was counted a few times. CDR3 loop: CASSRSGGPWTDNEQFF. The CDR3 DNA is TGTGCCAGCAGCCGAAGCGGAGGGCCGTGGACGGACAATGAGCAGTTCTTC. This chain links TRBV7-3 with TRBJ2-1, with D possibly matching TRBD2 (6 bases). V gave up 5 bases and J gave up 5 bases, with 22 bases separating them. CDR3 length: 17 amino acids. Germline V gene data show CDR1 as SGHTA and CDR2 as FQGTGA.

In the case of this clonotype: Mismatch with germline at one junction end may stem from a read error. The V and J genes are TRBV30 and TRBJ2-1; TRBD1 or TRBD2 may be the D gene (6 bases each). The CDR3 runs 15 residues. Per germline, CDR1 GTSNPN and CDR2 SVGIG (reference sequence). CDR3 nucleotides: TGTGCCTGGAGTGCTGCCGGGGGCTACAATGAGCAGTTCCTCTTC. This encodes CAWSAAGGYNEQFLF. Together with reference TRBV30 and TRBJ2-1, the CDR3 gives the full variable domain: SQTIHQWPATLVQPVGSPLSLECTVEGTSNPNLYWYRQAAGRGLQLLFYSVGIGQISSEVPQNLSASRPQDRQFILSSKKLLLSDSGFYLCAWSAAGGYNEQFLFGPGTRLTVL.

Points on this clonotype: Possible read error: a much larger clone is one base away. V is TRBV7-9 and J is TRBJ2-1; unclear D gene. This CDR3 comprises 12 residues. Germline V gives CDR1 SEHNR, CDR2 FQNEAQ (reference sequence). In nucleotides, the CDR3 is TGTGCCAACAGCTTGGACGTAGGTGAGCAGTTCTTC. Encoded protein: CANSLDVGEQFF.

This clonotype was seen repeatedly, ten times or more. V gene TRBV12-3 or TRBV12-4 combines with J gene TRBJ1-2, with D perhaps TRBD1 (5 bases). The CDR3 is made up of 11 amino acids. V was trimmed by 3 bases and J by 9 bases, leaving 8 bases between them. Here the CDR3 DNA reads TGTGCCAGCAGTTTGGAGGGACGCTACACCTTC. Encoded protein: CASSLEGRYTF.

Written as DNA, the CDR3 is TGTGCCAGTAGTATTTCTGGGTTCGGTTGGGAGACCCAGTACTTC. Protein sequence: CASSISGFGWETQYF. The chain recombines TRBV19 with TRBJ2-5; D call uncertain. Germline CDR1 LNHDA, CDR2 SQIVND (reference sequence). V lost 3 bases and J 5 bases, leaving 16 bases between the germline ends. There are 15 residues in the CDR3.

This clonotype was counted at least ten times. The rearrangement uses TRBV29-1 and TRBJ2-7, with D possibly being TRBD1 or TRBD2 (6 bases each). This CDR3 region has 14 residues. Looked up from germline, CDR1 is SQVTM and CDR2 is ANQGSEA. Trimming removed 8 bases from V and 5 bases from J, with 22 bases in between. This CDR3 is CSSNLRGDTHEQYF. CDR3 DNA sequence: TGCAGCTCCAACCTAAGGGGGGACACCCACGAGCAGTACTTC.